This TCR beta chain derives from a study of blood T cells in healthy people across ages. After removal of 1 base from V and 0 bases from J, the junction contained 8 bases not matched to a gene. This CDR3 has 18 residues. Germline V gene sequence: CDR1 SGHTA, CDR2 FQGNSA. Points on this clonotype: Its antigen remains unidentified.

Then a second PCR, running roughly 7 to 11 cycles, was carried out with a sample-barcoded 5' primer and a J-beta primer mix. TCRdb processed the 5' RACE reads anew with MiXCR; each CDR3 protein has one entry. The sample yields more than 1 million distinct CDR3 sequences, more than 40% seen once. Notes on the study in general: Age advanced and TCR beta diversity per million T cells fell, roughly linearly.

V is TRBV7-2 and J is TRBJ2-7; 11 bases fit TRBD2. Material for sequencing was blood. The clonotype originates from a woman aged 55-75 years in good health. The CDR3 region has the DNA TGTGCCAGCAGCTTAGTAGAGGGACTAGCGGATAGCTCCTACGAGCAGTACTTC. Translating gives CASSLVEGLADSSYEQYF.